A single sample is the source of the 18 T cell receptor beta chains below, sequenced in a study of neurological immune-mediated disorders. Documented time point: longitudinal time-point 2. TCRdb itself ran the 5' RACE reads through MiXCR, one entry per CDR3 protein. The profile covers over 30,000 distinct CDR3 sequences, with around an eighth appearing a single time and around 2.3% taken by the ten largest. The sample was PBMCs. The receptors derive from a woman in her 40s in good health.

This clonotype was seen many times. CDR3 region: CASSQGDNQPQHF. CDR3 in DNA: TGTGCCAGCAGTCAGGGGGACAATCAGCCCCAGCATTTT. V and J are TRBV12-3 or TRBV12-4 and TRBJ1-5, with 7 bases aligning to TRBD1. Losses at the gene ends were 5 bases for V and 3 bases for J; bases not matched to a gene: 1. This CDR3 is built from 13 residues.

This clonotype was picked up many times. The V and J genes are TRBV5-1 and TRBJ2-7, with D unresolved. Germline CDR1 is SGHRS and CDR2 is YFSETQ. This CDR3 spans 15 amino acids. Trimming cost V 0 bases and J 1 base, with 11 bases left between them. The CDR3 DNA reads TGCGCCAGCAGCTTGGATGTAGAACCTTCCTACGAGCAGTACTTC. Its translation: CASSLDVEPSYEQYF.

V gene TRBV10-3 combines with J gene TRBJ1-5, with D possibly TRBD1 on 6 matching bases. V was trimmed by 7 bases and J by 2 bases, leaving 9 bases between them. Germline assignment: CDR1 ENHRY and CDR2 SYGVKD. The CDR3 extends over 13 amino acids. CDR3 coding DNA: TGTGCCATCAAGGGGGAGGGCAATCAGCCCCAGCATTTT. Translating it yields CAIKGEGNQPQHF.

As regards this clonotype: The junction and the germline gene differ at one end; a read error may be behind it. The chain links TRBV12-3 or TRBV12-4 to TRBJ2-1, with a weak D call TRBD2 (5 bases). The CDR3 contains 12 residues. CDR3 nucleotides: TGTGCCAGCAGCGGAACTAGGGATGAGCAGCTCTTC. This encodes CASSGTRDEQLF.

This clonotype was recorded many times. This rearrangement joins TRBV5-1 to TRBJ2-7; D is ambiguous. This CDR3 region has 15 residues. V lost 0 bases, J lost 6 bases, and 16 bases lay in between. Looked up from germline, CDR1 is SGHRS and CDR2 is YFSETQ. The CDR3 protein is CASSLGLSGPGEQYF. As DNA, the CDR3 is TGCGCCAGCAGCTTGGGGCTTTCCGGGCCCGGCGAGCAGTACTTC.

This clonotype came up many times. The V gene is TRBV5-1, the J gene TRBJ2-1; TRBD2 agrees at 9 bases. CDR3 length: 14 amino acids. After removal of 5 bases from V and 8 bases from J, the junction contained 8 bases not matched to a gene. Germline loops: CDR1 SGHRS, CDR2 YFSETQ. Here the CDR3 reads CASRGTSKDYEQFF. The CDR3 nucleotides are TGCGCCAGCAGGGGGACTAGCAAGGACTATGAGCAGTTCTTC.

This clonotype came up many times. The V and J genes are TRBV12-3 or TRBV12-4 and TRBJ1-3; D unresolved. The CDR3 runs 15 residues. V was clipped by 1 base and J by 1 base, with 8 bases between them. The CDR3 DNA reads TGTGCCAGCAGTTTAGACGCCAGTTCTGGAAACACCATATATTTT. This encodes CASSLDASSGNTIYF.

This clonotype was detected ten times or more. V usage is TRBV9 and J usage is TRBJ2-3; the match to TRBD1 covers 11 bases. The junction had 1 base not matched to a gene; V was cut back by 1 base and J by 3 bases. This CDR3 has 15 residues. Germline loops: CDR1 SGDLS, CDR2 YYNGEE. The DNA for the CDR3 is TGTGCCAGCAGCGTATGGGACAGGGGGACAGATACGCAGTATTTT. It specifies CASSVWDRGTDTQYF.

This clonotype was seen a single time. V and J are TRBV5-1 and TRBJ2-1; a weak D match, TRBD1 (6 bases). V gave up 4 bases and J gave up 8 bases, with 16 bases separating them. This CDR3 contains 14 residues. Germline V gene sequence: CDR1 SGHRS, CDR2 YFSETQ. The CDR3 region is CASSRGTTIDEQFF. The CDR3 nucleotides read TGCGCCAGCAGCAGGGGGACCACAATCGATGAGCAGTTCTTC.

This clonotype has a count of ten or more. This chain joins TRBV20-1 and TRBJ2-3; TRBD2 agrees at 10 bases. CDR1 is DFQATT, CDR2 SNEGSKA, per germline (reference sequence). The CDR3 is made up of 13 amino acids. With 8 bases clipped from V and 6 bases from J, the junction kept 8 bases outside the gene matches. The CDR3 protein is CSPSGRGGDTQYF. The CDR3 nucleotides read TGCAGTCCCAGCGGGAGGGGTGGCGATACGCAGTATTTT.

This clonotype is medium-sized within its sample. The chain combines TRBV7-2 with TRBJ1-1; D unresolved. Trimming took 3 bases from V and 5 from J, leaving 10 bases between them. This CDR3 is built from 13 residues. Germline V CDR1 and CDR2: SGHTA, FQGNSA. CDR3 in amino acids: CASSLGTGTEAFF. The CDR3, as DNA: TGTGCCAGCAGCTTGGGCACCGGGACTGAAGCTTTCTTT.

This clonotype showed up many times. This chain connects TRBV9 to TRBJ2-7; 10 nucleotides align to TRBD2. Trimming cost V 5 bases and J 0 bases; bases outside gene matches: 5. This CDR3 contains 15 residues. Germline-derived CDR1 and CDR2 are SGDLS and YYNGEE. CDR3: CASSNGLAASYEQYF. The CDR3 nucleotides are TGTGCCAGCAGTAATGGACTAGCGGCCTCCTACGAGCAGTACTTC.

Judged by abundance, this clonotype is medium-sized. The chain has TRBV5-1 and TRBJ1-5; D is uncertain. Germline CDR1 reads SGHRS; CDR2 reads YFSETQ. The CDR3 is 14 residues long. Trimming cost V 0 bases and J 7 bases, with 11 bases left between them. CDR3 loop: CASSLDPYGQPQHF. The CDR3 coding sequence is TGCGCCAGCAGCTTGGACCCTTACGGGCAGCCCCAGCATTTT.

There are many counts of this clonotype. The V call is TRBV7-2, the J call TRBJ2-7; 7 bases agree with TRBD1. Germline V gene lookup returns CDR1 SGHTA and CDR2 FQGNSA. The CDR3 has 14 residues. Trimming removed 5 bases from V and 3 bases from J; junction bases left unmatched: 7. CDR3 sequence: CASSVDREYYEQYF. The CDR3 DNA follows: TGTGCCAGCAGCGTAGACAGGGAATACTACGAGCAGTACTTC.

This chain links TRBV10-3 with TRBJ2-2, with D hard to call. V was shortened by 7 bases and J by 6 bases, with 6 bases between the two germline ends. Germline V gene sequence: CDR1 ENHRY, CDR2 SYGVKD. The CDR3 length is 11 residues. CDR3 DNA sequence: TGTGCCATCACCCCCGCCGGGGAGCTGTTTTTT. Protein sequence: CAITPAGELFF.

Details on this clonotype: One base away lies a much larger clone, so this may be a sequencing read error. V is TRBV15 and J is TRBJ1-1; D not resolved. Trimming removed 5 bases at V and 10 bases at J, with 17 bases between. This CDR3 is built from 13 residues. CDR1 is LNHNV, CDR2 YYDKDF, per germline (reference sequence). CDR3 sequence: CATSPGGNLAAFF. Written as DNA, the CDR3 is TGTGCCACCAGCCCCGGTGGCAACCTGGCAGCTTTCTTT.

This clonotype was observed many times. As DNA, the CDR3 is TGCGCCAGCAGCCGAGGACGCGAGAACACTGAAGCTTTCTTT. Its protein is CASSRGRENTEAFF. The chain carries TRBV4-3 and TRBJ1-1; D unclear. CDR1 and CDR2 (germline): LGHNA, YSLEER. This CDR3 is 14 amino acids long. Trimming pared 4 bases from V and 1 base from J, leaving 10 bases between.

V is TRBV7-2 and J is TRBJ1-2; D is undetermined. This CDR3 has 14 residues. The ends were cut back, 4 bases at V and 8 bases at J, with 17 bases in the middle. Germline V gives CDR1 SGHTA, CDR2 FQGNSA. CDR3 sequence: CASSSYPPREGYTF. The CDR3 DNA sequence: TGTGCCAGCAGCTCCTATCCCCCTCGTGAAGGCTACACCTTC.